These T cell receptor beta chains were read from a single sample in a study of cytomegalovirus exposure and HLA in healthy donors. This table comes from immunoSEQ multiplex PCR, and its TCRdb copy is limited to in-frame clones, with some not included. The top ten hold roughly 9.2% of the sample, which has 140,000 or so clones, approximately 92% seen once. The sample comprised PBMCs. Receptors originate from a woman aged 18-30 years in good health and CMV-seropositive. The CDR3 runs from the conserved cysteine through the conserved F or W. D genes are given only for firm matches. Clone size appears in some rows only: once, few, many, or a class for an expanded clone.

j_gene | v_gene | abundance | d_gene | CDR3aa | CDR3nt
TRBJ1-3 | TRBV7-7 | . | TRBD1 | CASSPDRVGNTIYF | TGTGCCAGCAGCCCAGACAGGGTTGGCAACACCATATATTTT
TRBJ1-6 | TRBV2 | . | . | CASSEAADSPLHF | TGTGCCAGCAGTGAAGCGGCCGATTCACCCCTCCACTTT
TRBJ1-6 | TRBV7-8 | . | . | CASSVDTFYSPLHF | TGTGCCAGCAGCGTCGACACCTTCTATTCACCCCTCCACTTT
TRBJ2-1 | TRBV2 | . | TRBD2 | CASRNGGARSLDEQFF | TGTGCCAGCAGAAACGGGGGGGCCCGGAGCTTGGATGAGCAGTTCTTC
TRBJ2-5 | TRBV7-3 | . | . | CASSSPGLGETQYF | TGTGCCAGCAGCTCACCGGGACTGGGGGAAACCCAGTACTTC
TRBJ2-1 | TRBV4-1 | . | TRBD1 | CASSQWTGNEQFF | TGCGCCAGCAGCCAATGGACAGGTAATGAGCAGTTCTTC
TRBJ1-5 | TRBV6-1 | . | . | CASSSDQPQHF | TGTGCCAGCAGTTCAGATCAGCCCCAGCATTTT
TRBJ2-5 | TRBV12-5 | . | TRBD1 | CASGLVSFVRTGEETQYF | TGTGCTAGTGGTTTGGTTTCATTCGTGAGGACAGGGGAAGAGACCCAGTACTTC
TRBJ2-3 | TRBV9 | . | . | CASSAGGRSDTQYF | TGTGCCAGCAGCGCCGGGGGGCGATCAGATACGCAGTATTTT
TRBJ2-5 | TRBV5-1 | . | . | CASSRYPEKETQYF | TGCGCCAGCAGCCGCTACCCCGAGAAAGAGACCCAGTACTTC
TRBJ2-3 | TRBV7-9 | . | TRBD2 | CASRLAGGTDTQYF | TGTGCCAGCCGTCTAGCGGGGGGCACAGATACGCAGTATTTT
TRBJ1-6 | TRBV30 | once | . | CAWSILGGISYNSPLHF | TGTGCCTGGAGTATCCTCGGGGGAATCTCCTATAATTCACCCCTCCACTTT